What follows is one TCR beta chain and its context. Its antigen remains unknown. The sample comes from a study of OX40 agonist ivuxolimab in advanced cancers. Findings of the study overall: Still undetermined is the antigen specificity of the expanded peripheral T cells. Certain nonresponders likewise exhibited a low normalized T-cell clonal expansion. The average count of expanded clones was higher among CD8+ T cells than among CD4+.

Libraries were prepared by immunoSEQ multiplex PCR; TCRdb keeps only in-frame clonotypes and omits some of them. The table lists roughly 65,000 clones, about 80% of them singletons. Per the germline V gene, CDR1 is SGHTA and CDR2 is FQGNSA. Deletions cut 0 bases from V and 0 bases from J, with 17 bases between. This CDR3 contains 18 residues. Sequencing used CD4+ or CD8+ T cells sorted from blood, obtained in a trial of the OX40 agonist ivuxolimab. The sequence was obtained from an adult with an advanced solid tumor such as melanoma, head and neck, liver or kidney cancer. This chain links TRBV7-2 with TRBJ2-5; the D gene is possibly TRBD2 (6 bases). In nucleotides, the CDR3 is TGTGCCAGCAGCTTAGCCCGGGCGGGGCGGGGAGACCAAGAGACCCAGTACTTC. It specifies CASSLARAGRGDQETQYF.